A single sample is the source of the 24 T cell receptor beta chains below, sequenced in a study of blood T cells in healthy people across ages. For the second PCR, which ran for 7 to 11 cycles, a sample-barcoded 5' primer and a J-beta primer mix were used. TCRdb analysed the 5' RACE reads with MiXCR anew, one entry per CDR3 protein. The profile covers about 1.5 million distinct CDR3 sequences, with roughly 43% appearing a single time and about 4% taken by the ten largest. Source material: blood. Receptors were obtained from a woman aged 18-29 years in good health.

The chain has TRBV7-6 and TRBJ2-1; D is possibly TRBD2 (6 bases). Deletions cut 8 bases from V and 4 bases from J, with 18 bases between. CDR1 and CDR2 (germline): SGHVS, FNYEAQ. This CDR3 is built from 15 residues. The CDR3, as DNA: TGTGCCAGCGCTCTTTTGGCGGGGAGTTACAATGAGCAGTTCTTC. Protein product: CASALLAGSYNEQFF.

This chain connects TRBV7-8 to TRBJ2-3; unclear D gene. Trimming took 5 bases from V and 4 from J, leaving 13 bases between them. This CDR3 comprises 14 residues. Germline V gene lookup returns CDR1 SGHVS and CDR2 FQNEAQ. CDR3 sequence (DNA): TGTGCCAGCAGCCCCCCCAGTAACGCAGATACGCAGTATTTT. Its protein product is CASSPPSNADTQYF.

There are a few counts of this clonotype. The chain combines TRBV5-1 with TRBJ2-3; 11 bases are a match to TRBD2. This CDR3 contains 24 residues. The germline V gene has CDR1 SGHRS and CDR2 YFSETQ. With V trimmed by 1 base and J by 0 bases, 25 bases remained unmatched. The CDR3 loop reads CASSLFGTSGSFGYPVPSTDTQYF. In nucleotides, the CDR3 is TGCGCCAGCAGCTTGTTCGGAACTAGCGGGAGTTTTGGGTACCCCGTGCCTAGCACAGATACGCAGTATTTT.

The rearrangement joins TRBV27 to TRBJ2-1, with 7 bases that match TRBD1. The length of the CDR3 is 12 residues. The V segment lost 10 bases and the J segment 6 bases; nucleotides outside the gene matches: 6. Germline CDR1 and CDR2: MNHEY and SMNVEV (reference sequence). CDR3 nucleotides: TGTGCCACCCGACAGGGATTCAATGAGCAGTTCTTC. This encodes CATRQGFNEQFF.

V is TRBV20-1 and J is TRBJ2-6; D is ambiguous. V lost 1 base to trimming and J lost 1 base, with 11 bases between them. CDR1 and CDR2 (germline): DFQATT, SNEGSKA (reference sequence). The CDR3 spans 16 residues. CDR3 sequence reads: CSARGGFRSGANVLTF. In DNA form, the CDR3 reads TGCAGTGCTAGAGGGGGATTCCGGTCTGGGGCCAACGTCCTGACTTTC.

The V call is TRBV6-5, the J call TRBJ1-3; unclear D gene. Germline values: CDR1 MNHEY, CDR2 SVGAGI. Trimming removed 6 bases at V and 8 bases at J, with 8 bases between. The length of the CDR3 is 11 residues. CDR3: CASRDRYTIYF. Written as DNA, the CDR3 is TGTGCCAGCAGGGATAGATACACCATATATTTT.

The chain combines TRBV27 with TRBJ2-2; 8 bases are a match to TRBD2. The CDR3 contains 15 residues. Germline V gene data show CDR1 as MNHEY and CDR2 as SMNVEV (reference sequence). J was trimmed by 5 bases and V by 1 base; bases with no gene match: 3. The CDR3 DNA reads TGTGCCAGCAGTTTATGGTCTAGCGGGACCGGGGAGCTGTTTTTT. It specifies CASSLWSSGTGELFF.

The rearrangement joins TRBV7-2 to TRBJ2-4; 11 nucleotides align to TRBD2. Looked up from germline, CDR1 is SGHTA and CDR2 is FQGNSA. The CDR3 totals 14 residues. V lost 5 bases to trimming and J lost 9 bases; unmatched junction nucleotides: 6. The CDR3 sequence: CASSLSGRAGIQYF. CDR3 nucleotide sequence: TGTGCCAGCAGCCTTAGCGGGAGGGCTGGCATTCAGTACTTC.

The CDR3 DNA sequence: TGTGCCAGCAGCGTCCATTGGCAAGCAGGCACAGATACGCAGTATTTT. Translated, it gives CASSVHWQAGTDTQYF. The chain is built from TRBV9 and TRBJ2-3, with D uncertain. The length of the CDR3 is 16 residues. Germline values: CDR1 SGDLS, CDR2 YYNGEE. The V end was cut by 2 bases, the J end by 1 base, with 14 bases between. The full variable domain, in which reference TRBV9 and TRBJ2-3 provide the parts outside the CDR3, is DSGVTQTPKHLITATGQRVTLRCSPRSGDLSVYWYQQSLDQGLQFLIQYYNGEERAKGNILERFSAQQFPDLHSELNLSSLELGDSALYFCASSVHWQAGTDTQYFGPGTRLTVL.

The CDR3 DNA is TGCGCCGGCCTGGGGGACAGGGGTGAGCAGTTCTTC. This sequence encodes CAGLGDRGEQFF. The chain links TRBV4-1 to TRBJ2-1; TRBD1 aligns across 10 bases. The CDR3 is 12 residues long. The germline V gene encodes CDR1 MGHRA and CDR2 YSYEKL. J lost 9 bases, V lost 11 bases, and 7 bases had no gene match.

This clonotype occurred a few times. The chain carries TRBV23-1 and TRBJ1-5, with unresolved D. TRBV23-1 is flagged as an ORF with uncertain function. Trimming cost V 7 bases and J 1 base, with 8 bases left between them. The CDR3 sequence is 13 residues long. This CDR3 reads CASKRPSNQPQHF. CDR3 sequence (DNA): TGCGCCAGCAAGAGACCGAGCAATCAGCCCCAGCATTTT.

In its sample, this clonotype was seen a few times. CDR3 region: CASSASPGLREKLFF. The CDR3 bases are TGTGCCAGCAGCGCCAGCCCGGGTTTGCGAGAAAAACTGTTTTTT. The V gene is TRBV7-2, the J gene TRBJ1-4; D is undetermined. This CDR3 is 15 amino acids long. Trimming left V 5 bases short and J 8 bases short, with 18 bases between. Germline CDR1 reads SGHTA; CDR2 reads FQGNSA.

Only a few counts were recorded for this clonotype. This chain uses TRBV7-2 with TRBJ2-7; weak D call: TRBD1 (5 bases). CDR3 size: 14 residues. Germline V gene lookup returns CDR1 SGHTA and CDR2 FQGNSA. Trimming took off 1 base at V and 4 bases at J, with 11 bases between the two ends. CDR3 region: CASSLVDSLYEQYF. CDR3 DNA sequence: TGTGCCAGCAGCTTAGTAGACAGCTTATACGAGCAGTACTTC.

This clonotype appeared a few times. The chain links TRBV20-1 to TRBJ1-4; the D gene is possibly TRBD1 (6 bases). V was clipped by 0 bases and J by 10 bases, with 12 bases between them. The CDR3 length is 13 residues. Germline CDR1 is DFQATT and CDR2 is SNEGSKA (reference sequence). The DNA of the CDR3 is TGCAGTGCTAGAGATGAGGGGGTAGGAAAACTGTTTTTT. Translation: CSARDEGVGKLFF.

The chain combines TRBV10-3 with TRBJ2-3; D possibly corresponds to TRBD2 (5 bases). Trimming cost V 6 bases and J 3 bases, with 16 bases left between them. Per germline, CDR1 ENHRY and CDR2 SYGVKD. The CDR3 covers 15 residues. The CDR3 nucleotides are TGTGCCATCAGCGACAAAGGTATAGCGACAGATACGCAGTATTTT. It encodes CAISDKGIATDTQYF.

The genes are TRBV20-1 and TRBJ2-3; D ambiguous. CDR1 and CDR2 (germline): DFQATT, SNEGSKA (reference sequence). V was pared by 8 bases and J by 0 bases, with 9 bases between. The CDR3 totals 12 residues. In DNA, the CDR3 is TGCAGTCTTGCATTTAGCACAGATACGCAGTATTTT. Its translation: CSLAFSTDTQYF.

This clonotype has ten or more counts. The J gene is TRBJ1-2, the V gene TRBV12-3 or TRBV12-4; D gene uncertain. Trimming removed 2 bases at V and 1 base at J, with 5 bases between. The CDR3 has 13 amino acids. In DNA, the CDR3 is TGTGCCAGCAGTTTATCCCTTAACTATGGCTACACCTTC. Its protein is CASSLSLNYGYTF.

The V call is TRBV6-5, the J call TRBJ1-2, with D hard to call. CDR3 length: 13 residues. V dropped 6 bases and J dropped 3 bases, with 11 bases sitting between them. CDR1 MNHEY and CDR2 SVGAGI come from the germline V gene. CDR3 nucleotides: TGTGCCAGCAGCCGCGGGCCCCACTATGGCTACACCTTC. It is translated as CASSRGPHYGYTF.

This clonotype was detected only once. This rearrangement joins TRBV28 to TRBJ1-6; D unclear. There are 13 residues in the CDR3. From germline, CDR1 is MDHEN and CDR2 SYDVKM. Between the trimmed V and J ends, which lost 8 bases and 5 bases, there was a span of 10 bases. CDR3: CASLDTHNSPLHF. In DNA, the CDR3 is TGTGCCAGCCTAGACACCCATAATTCACCCCTCCACTTT.

Ten or more counts support this clonotype. The chain couples TRBV7-8 to TRBJ2-7; D possibly corresponds to TRBD1 (6 bases). The CDR3 covers 14 residues. In germline, CDR1 is SGHVS, CDR2 FQNEAQ. The V end was cut by 5 bases, the J end by 1 base, with 12 bases between. CDR3 amino acids: CASSAPGTSYEQYF. The CDR3 region has the DNA TGTGCCAGCAGCGCACCCGGGACATCCTACGAGCAGTACTTC.

V usage is TRBV20-1 and J usage is TRBJ2-3; tentative D call: TRBD2 (6 bases). CDR1 DFQATT and CDR2 SNEGSKA come from the germline V gene (reference sequence). Between the trimmed V and J ends, which lost 5 bases and 4 bases, there was a span of 19 bases. The CDR3 has 15 residues. The CDR3 nucleotides read TGCAGTGCTGGGCGGGACTCCCCAATGTCAGATACGCAGTATTTT. Residues: CSAGRDSPMSDTQYF.

The chain is built from TRBV7-2 and TRBJ2-1; possibly TRBD2 for D (6 bases). The CDR3 is made up of 16 amino acids. The V end was cut by 1 base, the J end by 3 bases, with 13 bases between. The V gene's germline CDR1 is SGHTA and CDR2 FQGNSA. The chain's CDR3 is CASSLVSGGVYNEQFF. As DNA, the CDR3 is TGTGCCAGCAGCTTAGTATCCGGGGGTGTCTACAATGAGCAGTTCTTC.

The chain uses TRBV7-2 and TRBJ2-2; D gene ambiguous. Trimming took off 3 bases at V and 6 bases at J, with 11 bases between the two ends. The length of the CDR3 is 14 residues. CDR1 is SGHTA, CDR2 FQGNSA, per germline. CDR3 bases: TGTGCCAGCAGCTTTGCCCAGGCTTCCGGGGAGCTGTTTTTT. Its protein product is CASSFAQASGELFF.

Comment on this clonotype: At one end the junction does not follow the germline gene, possibly because of a read error. The chain couples TRBV29-1 to TRBJ2-1; 8 nucleotides match TRBD2. This CDR3 contains 14 residues. Germline V gives CDR1 SQVTM, CDR2 ANQGSEA. The chain's CDR3 is CSVEARGVYSEQFF. The CDR3 DNA reads as TGCAGCGTTGAAGCGCGGGGGGTTTACAGTGAGCAGTTCTTC.